This T cell receptor (beta chain) was recorded in a study of shared clonotypes between healthy human individuals. Trimming removed 4 bases at V and 5 bases at J, with 16 bases between. CDR3 length: 15 residues. Germline CDR1 and CDR2: SGHRS and YFSETQ. Using immunoSEQ multiplex PCR, the repertoire was profiled, and TCRdb retains in-frame clones only, with some absent. The repertoire holds millions of clones, with about 92% as singletons. Specimen: naive CD4+ T cells from PBMCs. As for subset: CD45RA+ positively selected. V gene TRBV5-1 combines with J gene TRBJ2-1; weak D call: TRBD2 (6 bases). The sequence came from a young man in good health. Some clones in this sample may be carry-over from other donors' samples. The CDR3 region has the DNA TGCGCCAGCAGCCGGGGAGGCCAGGGCAACAATGAGCAGTTCTTC. This sequence encodes CASSRGGQGNNEQFF.